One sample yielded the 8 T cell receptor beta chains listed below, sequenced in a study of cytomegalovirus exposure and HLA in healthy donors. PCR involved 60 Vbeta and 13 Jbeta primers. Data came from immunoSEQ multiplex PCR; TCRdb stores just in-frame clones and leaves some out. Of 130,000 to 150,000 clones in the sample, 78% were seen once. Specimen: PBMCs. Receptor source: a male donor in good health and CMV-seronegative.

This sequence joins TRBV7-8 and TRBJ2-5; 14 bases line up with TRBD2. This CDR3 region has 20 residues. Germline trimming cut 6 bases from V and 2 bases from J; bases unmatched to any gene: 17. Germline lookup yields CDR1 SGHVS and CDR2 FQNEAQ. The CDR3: CASRLVLGTSGSGRQETQYF. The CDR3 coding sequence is TGTGCCAGCAGACTCGTATTGGGGACTAGCGGGAGTGGGAGGCAAGAGACCCAGTACTTC.

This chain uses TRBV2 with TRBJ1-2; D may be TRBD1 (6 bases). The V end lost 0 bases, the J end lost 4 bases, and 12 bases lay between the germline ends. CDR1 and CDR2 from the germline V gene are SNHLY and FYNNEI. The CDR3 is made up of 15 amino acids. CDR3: CASSEAIAGVYGYTF. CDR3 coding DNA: TGTGCCAGCAGTGAAGCAATCGCAGGGGTCTATGGCTACACCTTC.

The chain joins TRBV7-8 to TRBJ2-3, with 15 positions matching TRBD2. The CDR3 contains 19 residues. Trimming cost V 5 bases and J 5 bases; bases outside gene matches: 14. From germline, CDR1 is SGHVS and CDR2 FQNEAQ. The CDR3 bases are TGTGCCAGCAGCCCGCGAATAAGGACTAGCGGGAGGGTCATAGATACGCAGTATTTT. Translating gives CASSPRIRTSGRVIDTQYF.

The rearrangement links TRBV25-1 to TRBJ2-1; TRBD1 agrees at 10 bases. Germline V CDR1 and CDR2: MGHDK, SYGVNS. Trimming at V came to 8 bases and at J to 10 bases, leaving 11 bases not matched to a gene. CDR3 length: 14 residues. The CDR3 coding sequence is TGTGCCAGCGCGGCGCCGCCGACAGGGGGCGAGCAGTTCTTC. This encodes CASAAPPTGGEQFF.

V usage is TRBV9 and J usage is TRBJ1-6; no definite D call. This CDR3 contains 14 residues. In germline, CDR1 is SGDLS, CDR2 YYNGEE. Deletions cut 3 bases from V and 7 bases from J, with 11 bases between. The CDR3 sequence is CASSAASGNSPLHF. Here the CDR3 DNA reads TGTGCCAGCAGCGCGGCCTCCGGGAATTCACCCCTCCACTTT.

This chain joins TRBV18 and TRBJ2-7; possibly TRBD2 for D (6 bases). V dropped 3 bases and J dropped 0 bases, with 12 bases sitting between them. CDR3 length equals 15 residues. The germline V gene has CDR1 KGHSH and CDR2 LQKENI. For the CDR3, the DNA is TGTGCCAGCTCACCCCGGGACTCGAGCTCCTACGAGCAGTACTTC. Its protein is CASSPRDSSSYEQYF. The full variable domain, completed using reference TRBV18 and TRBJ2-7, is NAGVMQNPRHLVRRRGQEARLRCSPMKGHSHVYWYRQLPEEGLKFMVYLQKENIIDESGMPKERFSAEFPKEGPSILRIQQVVRGDSAAYFCASSPRDSSSYEQYFGPGTRLTVT.

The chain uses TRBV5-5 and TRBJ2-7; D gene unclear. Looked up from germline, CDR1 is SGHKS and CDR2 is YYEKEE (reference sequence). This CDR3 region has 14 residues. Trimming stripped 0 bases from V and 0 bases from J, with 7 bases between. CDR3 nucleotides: TGTGCCAGCAGCTTGGGACGGAGCTCCTACGAGCAGTACTTC. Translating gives CASSLGRSSYEQYF.

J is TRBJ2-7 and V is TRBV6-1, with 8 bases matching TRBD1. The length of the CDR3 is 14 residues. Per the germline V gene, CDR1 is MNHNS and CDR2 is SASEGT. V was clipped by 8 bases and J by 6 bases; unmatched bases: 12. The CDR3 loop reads CASLRRQGASEQYF. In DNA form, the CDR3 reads TGTGCCAGCCTAAGACGGCAGGGGGCCTCCGAGCAGTACTTC.